This T cell receptor beta chain was recovered during a study of blood T cell repertoires in COVID-19. Across the whole study: Sources were T cells, B-cell-depleted T cells, or PBMCs; the material itself was cDNA or gDNA.

The V gene end was trimmed by 2 bases and the J gene end by 1 base; junction bases not matched to a gene: 10. The CDR3 runs to 17 residues. Looked up from germline, CDR1 is SGHTA and CDR2 is FQGNSA. TCRdb keeps only in-frame clones here, not all; method: immunoSEQ multiplex PCR. Of hundreds of thousands of clones listed, approximately 85% are singletons. The sample comprised peripheral blood. The chain employs TRBV7-2 and TRBJ2-5, with TRBD2 identical over 7 bases. This TCR was sampled from a man in his fifties or sixties with active or convalescent COVID-19. DNA of the CDR3: TGTGCCAGCAGCTTAAGGATGGGGGGAGGGCCCCAAGAGACCCAGTACTTC. This codes for CASSLRMGGGPQETQYF.